These T cell receptor beta chains were read from a single sample in a study of T cell changes during pregnancy in multiple sclerosis. Libraries were prepared by immunoSEQ multiplex PCR; TCRdb keeps only in-frame clonotypes and omits some of them. The sample has 80,000 to 100,000 clones; about 92% are singletons. The specimen comprised peripheral blood, sampled in the first trimester of pregnancy. The receptors come from a female donor with multiple sclerosis, enrolled in a pregnancy study. Each CDR3 is given with its conserved first and last residue. Fields, in order: V gene, D gene, CDR3 length, clone size, J gene, CDR3 protein, CDR3 DNA. D genes are given only for firm matches. A clone size is listed for some rows: how often the clone was seen (once, few, many), or a class if it is expanded.

V gene: TRBV18
D gene: TRBD2
CDR3 length: 15
clone size: NA
J gene: TRBJ2-7
CDR3 protein: CASSPETSGNYEQYF
CDR3 DNA: TGTGCCAGCTCACCAGAGACTAGCGGCAATTACGAGCAGTACTTC

V gene: TRBV27
D gene: NA
CDR3 length: 15
clone size: NA
J gene: TRBJ1-3
CDR3 protein: CASSPGVTPGNTIYF
CDR3 DNA: TGTGCCAGCAGCCCAGGGGTAACGCCTGGAAACACCATATATTTT

V gene: TRBV5-4
D gene: TRBD2
CDR3 length: 15
clone size: NA
J gene: TRBJ2-7
CDR3 protein: CASSVGLDDHYEQYF
CDR3 DNA: TGTGCCAGCAGCGTGGGACTAGACGACCACTACGAGCAGTACTTC

V gene: TRBV2
D gene: TRBD1
CDR3 length: 14
clone size: NA
J gene: TRBJ2-2
CDR3 protein: CASLTGYDSGELFF
CDR3 DNA: TGTGCCAGCTTGACAGGGTACGATTCCGGGGAGCTGTTTTTT

V gene: TRBV6-5
D gene: NA
CDR3 length: 16
clone size: few
J gene: TRBJ2-1
CDR3 protein: CASSYRGVSMGNEQFF
CDR3 DNA: TGTGCCAGCAGTTACCGCGGGGTCTCAATGGGTAATGAGCAGTTCTTC

V gene: TRBV6-4
D gene: TRBD2
CDR3 length: 15
clone size: NA
J gene: TRBJ2-3
CDR3 protein: CASSPLAGGTDTQYF
CDR3 DNA: TGTGCCAGCAGTCCACTAGCGGGGGGCACAGATACGCAGTATTTT

V gene: TRBV5-8
D gene: TRBD2
CDR3 length: 15
clone size: NA
J gene: TRBJ2-1
CDR3 protein: CASSLGSGMYNEQFF
CDR3 DNA: TGTGCCAGCAGCTTGGGGAGCGGGATGTACAATGAGCAGTTCTTC

V gene: TRBV2
D gene: TRBD2
CDR3 length: 14
clone size: NA
J gene: TRBJ2-7
CDR3 protein: CASTGTSRPYEQYF
CDR3 DNA: TGTGCCAGCACCGGGACTAGCAGACCATACGAGCAGTACTTC

V gene: TRBV27
D gene: TRBD1
CDR3 length: 15
clone size: NA
J gene: TRBJ2-1
CDR3 protein: CASSRSRGIYNEQFF
CDR3 DNA: TGTGCCAGCAGTCGCTCCAGGGGGATTTACAATGAGCAGTTCTTC

V gene: TRBV6-5
D gene: TRBD1
CDR3 length: 15
clone size: NA
J gene: TRBJ1-2
CDR3 protein: CASSYAARDRDGYTF
CDR3 DNA: TGTGCCAGCAGTTACGCCGCCCGGGACAGGGACGGCTACACCTTC

V gene: TRBV30
D gene: NA
CDR3 length: 18
clone size: NA
J gene: TRBJ2-3
CDR3 protein: CAWSGGGISEQSTDTQYF
CDR3 DNA: TGTGCCTGGAGTGGGGGAGGAATTTCGGAGCAGAGCACAGATACGCAGTATTTT

V gene: TRBV20-1
D gene: NA
CDR3 length: 11
clone size: NA
J gene: TRBJ1-1
CDR3 protein: CSAVGHTEAFF
CDR3 DNA: TGCAGTGCTGTGGGCCACACTGAAGCTTTCTTT

V gene: TRBV4-1
D gene: TRBD2
CDR3 length: 16
clone size: NA
J gene: TRBJ2-7
CDR3 protein: CASSQAKREGRYEQYF
CDR3 DNA: TGCGCCAGCAGCCAAGCTAAGCGGGAGGGCCGTTACGAGCAGTACTTC

V gene: TRBV2
D gene: TRBD1
CDR3 length: 16
clone size: NA
J gene: TRBJ2-6
CDR3 protein: CASSSHTGAGANVLTF
CDR3 DNA: TGTGCCAGCAGTTCCCATACAGGGGCCGGGGCCAACGTCCTGACTTTC

V gene: TRBV27
D gene: NA
CDR3 length: 14
clone size: NA
J gene: TRBJ1-5
CDR3 protein: CASSLLGGNQPQHF
CDR3 DNA: TGTGCCAGCAGTTTGTTAGGGGGCAATCAGCCCCAGCATTTT

V gene: TRBV7-2
D gene: TRBD2
CDR3 length: 17
clone size: once
J gene: TRBJ2-6
CDR3 protein: CASSSTSGSFSPNVLTF
CDR3 DNA: TGTGCCAGCAGCTCGACTAGCGGGAGTTTCAGTCCCAACGTCCTGACTTTC

V gene: TRBV11-2
D gene: NA
CDR3 length: 12
clone size: NA
J gene: TRBJ2-5
CDR3 protein: CASSSRPETQYF
CDR3 DNA: TGTGCCAGCAGCTCTAGGCCAGAGACCCAGTACTTC

V gene: TRBV6-5
D gene: NA
CDR3 length: 15
clone size: NA
J gene: TRBJ2-1
CDR3 protein: CASSPLGRGYNEQFF
CDR3 DNA: TGTGCCAGCAGTCCCTTAGGGCGGGGCTACAATGAGCAGTTCTTC

V gene: TRBV7-9
D gene: NA
CDR3 length: 15
clone size: NA
J gene: TRBJ2-7
CDR3 protein: CASSPTTKPSYEQYF
CDR3 DNA: TGTGCCAGCAGCCCTACGACTAAACCTTCCTACGAGCAGTACTTC

V gene: TRBV15
D gene: NA
CDR3 length: 17
clone size: NA
J gene: TRBJ2-5
CDR3 protein: CATSRLSLREPQETQYF
CDR3 DNA: TGTGCCACCAGCAGACTATCTCTGAGGGAGCCTCAAGAGACCCAGTACTTC

V gene: TRBV28
D gene: NA
CDR3 length: 16
clone size: NA
J gene: TRBJ2-1
CDR3 protein: CASSGPSVKLNNEQFF
CDR3 DNA: TGTGCCAGCAGTGGTCCTAGCGTCAAATTAAACAATGAGCAGTTCTTC

V gene: TRBV13
D gene: TRBD1
CDR3 length: 15
clone size: NA
J gene: TRBJ2-3
CDR3 protein: CASSSGQGRADTQYF
CDR3 DNA: TGTGCCAGCAGCTCCGGACAGGGGAGGGCAGATACGCAGTATTTT